This T cell receptor beta chain was captured by sequencing in a study of blood T cell repertoires in COVID-19. Whole-study context: Acute and convalescent COVID-19 specimens originated in the United States, Italy and Spain. The analysed material was cDNA or gDNA that came from T cells, B-cell-depleted T cells, or PBMCs.

Methods used by the authors: Estimation of nucleated cell counts relied on the amplification of reference gene primers. TCRdb's copy holds only in-frame clones and misses some; the assay was immunoSEQ multiplex PCR. V and J calls and clone size are copied from that table; D and trimming were computed from the DNA. The data hold under 200,000 clones, with approximately 84% observed a single time. This clone was detected only a few times. The length of the CDR3 is 19 residues. Germline V gene sequence: CDR1 LNHDA, CDR2 SQIVND (reference sequence). J lost 3 bases, V lost 2 bases, and 13 bases had no gene match.

The sequencing sample was made of peripheral blood. The TCR was taken from a human donor with acute or convalescent COVID-19. The donor label of this sample is uncertain. V and J are TRBV19 and TRBJ2-4; 10 bases are a match to TRBD2. In nucleotides, the CDR3 is TGTGCCAGTAGTATACCCGTTGGAGCGGGGGGGGTTGACAAAAACATTCAGTACTTC. This codes for CASSIPVGAGGVDKNIQYF.